The TCR beta chain under discussion was sequenced for a study of blood T cell repertoires in COVID-19. Study-level background: In each case, the material was cDNA or gDNA derived from T cells, B-cell-depleted T cells, or PBMCs.

This clone has only a few counts. Sequenced by immunoSEQ multiplex PCR; TCRdb stores in-frame clones only, minus some. The data hold more than 200,000 clones, with around 87% observed a single time. The Seattle patients, enrolled during active infection, were followed longitudinally. The CDR3 covers 13 residues. V was trimmed by 0 bases and J by 4 bases, leaving 7 bases between them. Germline V gives CDR1 SEHNR, CDR2 FQNEAQ (reference sequence). The clonotype originates from an older woman with COVID-19, enrolled during active disease. The V and J genes are TRBV7-9 and TRBJ2-7; the D is unclear. Sequenced sample: peripheral blood. In DNA form, the CDR3 reads TGTGCCAGCAGCTTAGCCCCTCTGTACGAGCAGTACTTC. Translated, it gives CASSLAPLYEQYF.